A single T cell receptor (beta chain) is shown here with its context. Given a much more abundant clone one base away, this may be a read error. This CDR3 is also generated by other DNA sequences in the sample. It was across several immunoSEQ plates that each subset's genomic DNA was evenly split. Measured with immunoSEQ multiplex PCR; TCRdb has only the in-frame clones, and not every one. The data show some 1,100,000 clones, around 82% seen once. These data are taken from a study of shared clonotypes between healthy human individuals. Study context: Plates per donor: three CD4 naive, three CD4 memory, two CD8 naive, one CD8 memory.

Germline assignment: CDR1 MRHNA and CDR2 SNTAGT. The CDR3 sequence is 14 residues long. The trim removed 3 bases at V and 1 base at J, leaving 0 bases unmatched. Among the donors, all were Caucasian adults who lived in Nashville, Tennessee. Division of CD4+ cells produced a CD45RA+ naive subset and a CD45RA-negative memory subset. The clonotype originates from a young man in good health. Some clones in this sample may be carry-over from other donors' samples. The source material was memory CD4+ T cells from PBMCs. Subset here: CD45RA-negative fraction. The rearrangement joins TRBV6-4 to TRBJ2-3; 8 nucleotides match TRBD2. The CDR3 DNA reads TGTGCCAGCAGTGAGCGGGAGGGCACAGATACGCAGTATTTT. Protein product: CASSEREGTDTQYF.